A single sample gave rise to the 30 T cell receptor beta chains below, sequenced in a study of blood T cell repertoires in COVID-19. Assay: immunoSEQ multiplex PCR; the TCRdb copy retains only in-frame clones and omits some. The sample holds roughly 200,000 clones, roughly 86% seen once. The sequencing sample was made of peripheral blood. Every receptor here comes from a woman aged 25 to 39 with active or convalescent COVID-19.

The rearrangement uses TRBV28 and TRBJ2-5, with D possibly TRBD2 on 6 matching bases. Germline assignment: CDR1 MDHEN and CDR2 SYDVKM. With 7 bases removed from V and 5 bases from J, the gap between germline ends came to 17 bases. The CDR3 extends over 14 amino acids. CDR3 sequence: CASIAPGEGETQYF. In nucleotides, the CDR3 is TGTGCCAGCATCGCTCCGGGGGAAGGGGAGACCCAGTACTTC.

CDR3 DNA: TGTGCCAGCAGCCCCCCGCACGCTACAGGGTTCGGCACAGATACGCAGTATTTT. This encodes CASSPPHATGFGTDTQYF. The chain is built from TRBV3-1 (or the pseudogene TRBV3-2) and TRBJ2-3; D perhaps matches TRBD1 (6 bases). Trimming took off 4 bases at V and 1 base at J, with 21 bases between the two ends. The CDR3 contains 18 residues. CDR1 is LGHDT, CDR2 YNNKEL, per germline (reference sequence).

The chain joins TRBV2 to TRBJ2-2, with 7 bases fitting TRBD1. V dropped 5 bases and J dropped 3; count of bases not matched to a gene: 6. CDR1 and CDR2 from the germline V gene are SNHLY and FYNNEI. The CDR3 is 15 residues long. This chain's CDR3 is CASSSDRVDTGELFF. CDR3 coding DNA: TGTGCCAGCAGTTCCGACAGGGTGGACACCGGGGAGCTGTTTTTT.

This clone was observed at least ten times. The J gene is TRBJ2-1, the V gene TRBV11-2; D is unclear. The V gene's germline CDR1 is SGHAT and CDR2 FQNNGV. The CDR3 has 14 residues. Trimming pared 5 bases from V and 0 bases from J, leaving 8 bases between. CDR3 sequence reads: CASSQQSSYNEQFF. CDR3 DNA: TGTGCCAGCAGCCAACAGAGCTCCTACAATGAGCAGTTCTTC.

Only a few counts were recorded for this clone. The CDR3: CASSYRGHQPQHF. The CDR3 DNA sequence: TGTGCCAGCAGTTACAGGGGTCATCAGCCCCAGCATTTT. The V call is TRBV27, the J call TRBJ1-5, with 7 bases lining up with TRBD1. CDR1 is MNHEY, CDR2 SMNVEV, per germline (reference sequence). V lost 4 bases, J lost 5 bases, and 2 bases stayed unmatched. The CDR3 is 13 residues long.

This chain links TRBV28 with TRBJ2-1; no clear D. This CDR3 comprises 15 residues. The germline V gene has CDR1 MDHEN and CDR2 SYDVKM. Trimming took off 2 bases at V and 0 bases at J, with 8 bases between the two ends. The CDR3 loop reads CASSLPPSSYNEQFF. CDR3 coding DNA: TGTGCCAGCAGTTTACCCCCCAGCTCCTACAATGAGCAGTTCTTC.

V usage is TRBV27 and J usage is TRBJ2-5; 12 bases fit TRBD2. V lost 0 bases to trimming and J lost 5 bases; unmatched junction nucleotides: 7. Germline CDR1 is MNHEY and CDR2 is SMNVEV (reference sequence). There are 17 residues in the CDR3. The CDR3 spells CASSLSRPGLAGETQYF. The CDR3 DNA is TGTGCCAGCAGTTTATCCCGTCCGGGACTAGCGGGTGAGACCCAGTACTTC.

The V and J genes are TRBV27 and TRBJ2-7; D is perhaps TRBD2 (6 bases). Between the trimmed V and J ends, which lost 6 bases and 3 bases, there was a span of 18 bases. Per germline, CDR1 MNHEY and CDR2 SMNVEV (reference sequence). The CDR3 consists of 15 residues. CDR3 in amino acids: CASRGGPTPLYEQYF. DNA for the CDR3: TGTGCCAGCAGGGGGGGACCCACACCCCTCTACGAGCAGTACTTC.

The chain carries TRBV11-2 and TRBJ2-7; D is ambiguous. Trimming took off 4 bases at V and 7 bases at J, with 8 bases between the two ends. Germline V lookup: CDR1 SGHAT, CDR2 FQNNGV. The CDR3 loop spans 11 amino acids. DNA for the CDR3: TGTGCCAGCAGCTCTATACTGGAGCAGTACTTC. Residues: CASSSILEQYF.

This sequence joins TRBV15 and TRBJ1-5; D gene uncertain. The CDR3 is 16 residues long. The germline CDR1 and CDR2 sequences are LNHNV and YYDKDF (reference sequence). V gave up 1 base and J gave up 6 bases, with 16 bases separating them. This CDR3 reads CATSRAGSGMGQPQHF. CDR3 coding DNA: TGTGCCACCAGCAGAGCCGGGTCGGGGATGGGTCAGCCCCAGCATTTT.

J is TRBJ2-1 and V is TRBV21-1; the DNA was not used to check the table's D call, TRBD2. TRBV21-1 is marked as a pseudogene. The CDR3 covers 17 residues. As DNA, the CDR3 is TGTGCCAGCAGCAAAGGCGGTAGCGGACGCCTCCCCAATGAGCAGTTCTTC. Protein: CASSKGGSGRLPNEQFF.

The rearrangement links TRBV28 to TRBJ2-7, with 10 bases matching TRBD1. V lost 1 base to trimming and J lost 9 bases; unmatched junction nucleotides: 6. CDR3 size: 14 residues. The germline V gene encodes CDR1 MDHEN and CDR2 SYDVKM. In nucleotides, the CDR3 is TGTGCCAGCAGTTTATCGGGACAGGGGTTCGGGCAGTACTTC. Its translation is CASSLSGQGFGQYF.

The chain combines TRBV5-1 with TRBJ1-1, with a possible D match to TRBD1 (5 bases). Germline CDR1 reads SGHRS; CDR2 reads YFSETQ. V lost 3 bases to trimming and J lost 4 bases, with 16 bases between them. The CDR3 has 15 residues. CDR3 in amino acids: CASSSRQGPSTEAFF. CDR3 coding DNA: TGCGCCAGCAGCTCCAGGCAGGGCCCGAGCACTGAAGCTTTCTTT.

This chain uses TRBV25-1 with TRBJ1-3, with 7 positions matching TRBD1. The CDR3 is 15 amino acids. CDR1 is MGHDK, CDR2 SYGVNS, per germline. The junction had 12 bases not matched to a gene; V was cut back by 6 bases and J by 7 bases. The CDR3 bases are TGTGCCAGCAGCTTCTCTGGACAGGCCACGAACACCATATATTTT. Translation gives CASSFSGQATNTIYF.

This rearrangement joins TRBV28 to TRBJ2-7; the match to TRBD2 covers 14 bases. This CDR3 contains 16 residues. Unmatched junction bases numbered 10, after V lost 5 bases and J lost 7 bases. Germline assignment: CDR1 MDHEN and CDR2 SYDVKM. Here the CDR3 DNA reads TGTGCCAGCAGTCCCCGGGGACTAGCGGGAGAGTGGGAGCAGTACTTC. It specifies CASSPRGLAGEWEQYF.

Only a few counts were recorded for this clone. This chain links TRBV5-5 with TRBJ1-5, with D tentatively TRBD1 (6 bases). CDR1 SGHKS and CDR2 YYEKEE come from the germline V gene (reference sequence). The CDR3 runs to 14 residues. The V and J ends lost 4 bases and 4 bases respectively, with 12 bases between them. This CDR3 reads CASSHRDVNQPQHF. CDR3 nucleotides: TGTGCCAGCAGCCACAGGGACGTGAATCAGCCCCAGCATTTT.

CDR3 coding DNA: TGCGCCAGCAGCTTTCCGGGGAACACCGGGGAGCTGTTTTTT. Amino acids: CASSFPGNTGELFF. The chain employs TRBV5-1 and TRBJ2-2; unclear D gene. The CDR3 has 14 amino acids. Germline V gene lookup returns CDR1 SGHRS and CDR2 YFSETQ. V gave up 2 bases and J gave up 1 base, with 6 bases separating them.

As concerns this clone: Sequence at one end of the junction differs from germline and may be a read error. This chain uses TRBV11-3 with TRBJ2-2; 10 positions match TRBD2. The CDR3 consists of 16 residues. Per the germline V gene, CDR1 is SGHNT and CDR2 is YENEEA. CDR3 nucleotides: TGTACCAGCAGCGAAGGACTAGCGGTGAACACCGGGGAGCTGTTTTTT. This translates into CTSSEGLAVNTGELFF.

This chain links TRBV3-1 (or the pseudogene TRBV3-2) with TRBJ2-3, with D maybe TRBD1 (6 bases). V was clipped by 4 bases and J by 0 bases, with 11 bases between them. The CDR3 length is 15 residues. Germline V CDR1 and CDR2: LGHDT, YNNKEL (reference sequence). CDR3 DNA: TGTGCCAGCAGCCCTCGGACAGCTAGCACAGATACGCAGTATTTT. This translates into CASSPRTASTDTQYF.

This clone was seen just once. The chain recombines TRBV24-1 with TRBJ2-2, with 11 bases aligning to TRBD1. Germline CDR1 and CDR2: KGHDR and SFDVKD. This CDR3 comprises 14 residues. V lost 7 bases, J lost 3 bases, and 0 bases stayed unmatched. CDR3 sequence (DNA): TGTGCCACCAGGGGACAGGGGGACACCGGGGAGCTGTTTTTT. It encodes CATRGQGDTGELFF.

The J gene is TRBJ2-1, the V gene TRBV12-3 or TRBV12-4; no definite D call. V lost 6 bases and J lost 8, with 11 bases in between. The CDR3 covers 12 residues. In DNA form, the CDR3 reads TGTGCCAGCAGACGAGTATCATATGAGCAGTTCTTC. Its protein product is CASRRVSYEQFF.

This clone was seen more than once but under ten times. The chain has TRBV7-9 and TRBJ2-7, with 14 bases identical to TRBD2. Per the germline V gene, CDR1 is SEHNR and CDR2 is FQNEAQ (reference sequence). The V and J ends lost 5 bases and 4 bases, in that order; junction bases with no gene match: 7. The CDR3 spans 16 residues. CDR3 amino acids: CASSRGLAGEFYEQYF. The CDR3 DNA reads as TGTGCCAGCAGCAGGGGACTAGCGGGAGAATTTTACGAGCAGTACTTC.

V gene TRBV5-8 combines with J gene TRBJ1-2; D not certain. The CDR3 spans 15 residues. In germline, CDR1 is SGHTS, CDR2 YDEGEE. V was clipped by 1 base and J by 8 bases, with 18 bases between them. CDR3 nucleotide sequence: TGTGCCAGCAGCTTGACGCCCCCCGAGTTCTACGGCTACACCTTC. Its protein product is CASSLTPPEFYGYTF.

The rearrangement uses TRBV18 and TRBJ2-1, with D hard to call. Looked up from germline, CDR1 is KGHSH and CDR2 is LQKENI. The ends were cut back, 8 bases at V and 1 base at J, with 12 bases in the middle. The CDR3 has 14 residues. CDR3 nucleotide sequence: TGTGCCAGCATAGCCTCGACGTCCTACAATGAGCAGTTCTTC. Its protein product is CASIASTSYNEQFF.

The CDR3, as DNA: TGCGCCAGCAGCTTGACCGACACTGGAAACACCATATATTTT. Amino acids: CASSLTDTGNTIYF. The genes are TRBV5-1 and TRBJ1-3; D unclear. V was trimmed by 1 base and J by 2 bases, leaving 7 bases between them. Germline V gene sequence: CDR1 SGHRS, CDR2 YFSETQ. The CDR3 runs to 14 residues.

This chain uses TRBV3-1 (or the pseudogene TRBV3-2) with TRBJ1-4, with D tentatively TRBD1 (6 bases). With 0 bases removed from V and 6 bases from J, the gap between germline ends came to 8 bases. This CDR3 is 14 amino acids long. Germline V CDR1 and CDR2: LGHDT, YNNKEL (reference sequence). Here the CDR3 reads CASSQEAGDEKLFF. The CDR3 coding sequence is TGTGCCAGCAGCCAAGAGGCAGGGGATGAAAAACTGTTTTTT.

The chain links TRBV15 to TRBJ2-3, with 8 bases fitting TRBD1. V lost 3 bases to trimming and J lost 1 base; unmatched junction nucleotides: 3. Looked up from germline, CDR1 is LNHNV and CDR2 is YYDKDF (reference sequence). CDR3 length: 15 amino acids. CDR3 residues: CATSSPDRGTDTQYF. The DNA of the CDR3 is TGTGCCACCAGCAGCCCGGACAGGGGCACAGATACGCAGTATTTT.

The V gene is TRBV29-1, the J gene TRBJ2-1; TRBD2 matches at 8 bases. Germline V lookup: CDR1 SQVTM, CDR2 ANQGSEA. The J segment lost 0 bases and the V segment lost 5 bases, leaving 9 bases of the junction unmatched. The CDR3 runs 16 residues. This CDR3 reads CSVPGLAQSSYNEQFF. The CDR3 coding sequence is TGCAGCGTTCCCGGACTAGCCCAAAGCTCCTACAATGAGCAGTTCTTC.

The chain is built from TRBV3-1 (or the pseudogene TRBV3-2) and TRBJ1-5; no clear D. CDR1 LGHDT and CDR2 YNNKEL come from the germline V gene (reference sequence). Trimming cost V 3 bases and J 2 bases, with 8 bases left between them. The CDR3 covers 14 residues. The CDR3 nucleotides are TGTGCCAGCAGCCAGGGAGCGGGCAATCAGCCCCAGCATTTT. This gives the protein CASSQGAGNQPQHF.

The V call is TRBV7-9, the J call TRBJ1-2; the match to TRBD1 covers 10 bases. The germline gives CDR1 SEHNR, CDR2 FQNEAQ (reference sequence). The trim removed 1 base at V and 5 bases at J, leaving 7 bases unmatched. The CDR3 has 16 amino acids. The CDR3 loop is CASSLVLGTGVYGYTF. Written as DNA, the CDR3 is TGTGCCAGCAGCTTAGTGTTGGGGACAGGGGTATATGGCTACACCTTC.